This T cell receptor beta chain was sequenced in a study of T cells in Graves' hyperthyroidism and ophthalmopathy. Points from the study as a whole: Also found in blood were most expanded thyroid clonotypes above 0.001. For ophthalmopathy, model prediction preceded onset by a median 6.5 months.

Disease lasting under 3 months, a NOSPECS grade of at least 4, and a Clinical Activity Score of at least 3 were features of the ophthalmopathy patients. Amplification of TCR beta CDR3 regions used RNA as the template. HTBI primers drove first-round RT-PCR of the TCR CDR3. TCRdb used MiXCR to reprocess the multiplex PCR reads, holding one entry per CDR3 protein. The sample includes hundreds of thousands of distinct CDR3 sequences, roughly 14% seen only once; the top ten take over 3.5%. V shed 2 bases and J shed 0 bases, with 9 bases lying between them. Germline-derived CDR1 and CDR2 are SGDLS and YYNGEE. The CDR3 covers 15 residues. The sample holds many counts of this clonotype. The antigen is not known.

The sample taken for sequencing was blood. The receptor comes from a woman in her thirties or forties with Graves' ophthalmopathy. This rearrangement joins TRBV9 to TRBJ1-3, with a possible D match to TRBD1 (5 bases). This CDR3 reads CASSVEGTSGNTIYF. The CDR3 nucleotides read TGTGCCAGCAGCGTGGAAGGGACCTCTGGAAACACCATATATTTT.